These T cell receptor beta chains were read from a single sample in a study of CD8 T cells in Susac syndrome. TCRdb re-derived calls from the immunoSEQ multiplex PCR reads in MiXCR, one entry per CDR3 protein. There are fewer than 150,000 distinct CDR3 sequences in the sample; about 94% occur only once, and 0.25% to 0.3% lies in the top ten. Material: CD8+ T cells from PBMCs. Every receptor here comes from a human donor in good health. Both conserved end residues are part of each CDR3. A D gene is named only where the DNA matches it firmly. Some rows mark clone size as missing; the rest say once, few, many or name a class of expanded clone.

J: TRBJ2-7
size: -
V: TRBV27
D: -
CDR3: CASRLVDEQYF
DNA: TGTGCCAGCAGATTGGTCGACGAGCAGTACTTC

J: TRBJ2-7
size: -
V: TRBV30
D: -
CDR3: CAWGVYEQYF
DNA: TGTGCCTGGGGGGTCTACGAGCAGTACTTC

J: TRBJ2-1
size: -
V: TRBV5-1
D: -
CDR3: CASSLALGEQFF
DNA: TGCGCCAGCAGCTTGGCCTTAGGTGAGCAGTTCTTC

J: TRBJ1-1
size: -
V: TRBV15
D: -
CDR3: CATSSETSEAFF
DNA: TGTGCCACCAGCAGCGAAACTTCTGAAGCTTTCTTT

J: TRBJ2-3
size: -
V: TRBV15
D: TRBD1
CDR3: CATSGGTGVDTDTQYF
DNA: TGTGCCACCAGCGGAGGGACAGGGGTGGACACAGATACGCAGTATTTT

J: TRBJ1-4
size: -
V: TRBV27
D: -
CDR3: CASRIGGSWGEKLFF
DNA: TGTGCCAGCAGAATCGGGGGTTCCTGGGGGGAAAAACTGTTTTTT

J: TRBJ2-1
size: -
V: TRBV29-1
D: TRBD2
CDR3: CSVEPGRGSYNEQFF
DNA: TGCAGCGTTGAGCCCGGGAGGGGGTCCTACAATGAGCAGTTCTTC

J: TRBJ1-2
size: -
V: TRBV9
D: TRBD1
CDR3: CASRSSDRVGGYTF
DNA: TGTGCCAGCAGGTCATCGGACAGGGTAGGAGGCTACACCTTC

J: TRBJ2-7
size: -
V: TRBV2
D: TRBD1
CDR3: CASSVSRDRTTYEQYF
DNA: TGTGCCAGCAGTGTTTCCCGGGACAGAACCACCTACGAGCAGTACTTC

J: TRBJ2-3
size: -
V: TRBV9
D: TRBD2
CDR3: CASSPRGGGDYTQYF
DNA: TGTGCCAGCAGCCCCCGTGGGGGAGGGGACTATACGCAGTATTTT

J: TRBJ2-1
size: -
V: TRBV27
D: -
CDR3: CASSFGSNEQFF
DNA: TGTGCCAGCAGTTTTGGGTCCAATGAGCAGTTCTTC

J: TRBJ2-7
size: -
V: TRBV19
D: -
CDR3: CASSISRAETYEQYF
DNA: TGTGCCAGTAGTATATCGCGGGCGGAGACCTACGAGCAGTACTTC

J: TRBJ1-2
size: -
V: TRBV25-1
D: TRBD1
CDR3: CASSARTGHTYYGYTF
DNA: TGTGCCAGCAGTGCCCGGACAGGCCACACATACTATGGCTACACCTTC

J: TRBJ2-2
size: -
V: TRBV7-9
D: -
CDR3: CASSLPGTPNTGELFF
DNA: TGTGCCAGCAGCTTACCTGGGACACCGAACACCGGGGAGCTGTTTTTT

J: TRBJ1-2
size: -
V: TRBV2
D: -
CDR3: CASSEATGNYGYTF
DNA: TGTGCCAGCAGTGAAGCTACCGGGAACTATGGCTACACCTTC

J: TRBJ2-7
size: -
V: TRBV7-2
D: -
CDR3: CASRLTVNYEQYF
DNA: TGTGCCAGCAGACTGACAGTGAACTACGAGCAGTACTTC

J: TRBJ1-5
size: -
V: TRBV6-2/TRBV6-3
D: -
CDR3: CASSRGYSNQPQHF
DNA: TGTGCCAGCAGTCGGGGTTATAGCAATCAGCCCCAGCATTTT

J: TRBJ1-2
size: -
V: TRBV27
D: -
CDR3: CASSSSRIPDGYTF
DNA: TGTGCCAGCAGTTCGTCCAGGATCCCCGATGGCTACACCTTC

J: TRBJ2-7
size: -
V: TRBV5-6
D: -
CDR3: CASSLWGQQNEQYF
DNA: TGTGCCAGCAGCTTGTGGGGACAACAGAACGAGCAGTACTTC

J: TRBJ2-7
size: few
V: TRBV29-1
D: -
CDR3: CSGTGPYEQYF
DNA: TGCAGCGGTACAGGGCCCTACGAGCAGTACTTC

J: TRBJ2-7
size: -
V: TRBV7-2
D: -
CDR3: CASSLGLFSYEQYF
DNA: TGTGCCAGCAGCTTGGGCCTTTTCTCCTACGAGCAGTACTTC

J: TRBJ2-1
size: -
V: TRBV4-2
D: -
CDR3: CASSQSSEGRYYNEQFF
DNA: TGTGCCAGCAGCCAAAGTTCGGAAGGACGTTACTACAATGAGCAGTTCTTC

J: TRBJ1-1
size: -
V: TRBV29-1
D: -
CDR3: CSVEDLAGTEAFF
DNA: TGCAGCGTTGAAGATCTGGCAGGAACTGAAGCTTTCTTT

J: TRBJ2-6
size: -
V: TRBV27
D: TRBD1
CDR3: CASSLTGVPSGANVLTF
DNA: TGTGCCAGCAGTCTGACAGGGGTACCCTCTGGGGCCAACGTCCTGACTTTC

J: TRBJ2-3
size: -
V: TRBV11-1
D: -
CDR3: CASSLRRLSGTDTQYF
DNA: TGTGCCAGCAGCTTACGGCGACTTAGCGGCACAGATACGCAGTATTTT

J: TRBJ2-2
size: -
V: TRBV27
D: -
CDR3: CASGSMGGELFF
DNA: TGTGCCTCGGGTTCCATGGGCGGGGAGCTGTTTTTT

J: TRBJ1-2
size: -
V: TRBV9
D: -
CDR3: CASSPAGTNYGYTF
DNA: TGTGCCAGCAGCCCAGCCGGGACCAACTATGGCTACACCTTC

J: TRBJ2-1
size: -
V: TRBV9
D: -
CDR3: CASSVGGTYNEQFF
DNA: TGTGCCAGCAGCGTAGGCGGGACTTACAATGAGCAGTTCTTC

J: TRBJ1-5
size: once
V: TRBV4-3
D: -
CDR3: CASSQDLRGYGPQHF
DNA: TGCGCCAGCAGCCAAGATTTGCGGGGGTATGGGCCCCAGCATTTT

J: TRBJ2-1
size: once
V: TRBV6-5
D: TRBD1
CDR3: CASSYSGSDRGYNEQFF
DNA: TGTGCCAGCAGTTACTCAGGCTCGGACAGGGGCTACAATGAGCAGTTCTTC

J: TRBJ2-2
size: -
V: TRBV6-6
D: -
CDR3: CASSTSLNTGELFF
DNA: TGTGCCAGCAGTACTTCCCTGAACACCGGGGAGCTGTTTTTT

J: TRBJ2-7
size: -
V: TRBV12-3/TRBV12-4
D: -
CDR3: CASAIQRVLYEQYF
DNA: TGTGCCTCAGCAATCCAGCGGGTACTCTACGAGCAGTACTTC

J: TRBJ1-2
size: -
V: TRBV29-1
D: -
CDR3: CSVVLFYGYTF
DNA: TGCAGCGTTGTTTTATTCTATGGCTACACCTTC

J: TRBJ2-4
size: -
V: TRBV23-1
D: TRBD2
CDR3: CASRSTRGKNKNIQYF
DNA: TGCGCCAGCCGATCCACGCGGGGGAAGAACAAAAACATTCAGTACTTC

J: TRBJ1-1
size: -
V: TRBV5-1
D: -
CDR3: CASSPPGRQPTEAFF
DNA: TGCGCCAGCAGCCCTCCGGGCAGACAACCCACTGAAGCTTTCTTT